Listed below are T cell receptor beta chains from one sample, sequenced in a study of CD4 T cells in relation to SARS-CoV-2 and coronaviruses. Only in-frame clones appear in the TCRdb table, and some are missing; sequencing was by immunoSEQ multiplex PCR. Of about 25,000 clones listed, around 80% are singletons. For these receptors, no antigen is known. What was sequenced was CD4+ T cells from PBMCs, cultured in vitro. The receptors were gathered from a human donor in good health. The CDR3 runs from the conserved cysteine through the conserved F or W.

j_gene,v_gene,CDR3aa
TRBJ1-1,TRBV7-2,CASSFSLQGDTEAFF
TRBJ1-1,TRBV10-1,CASSESGGTEAFF
TRBJ1-1,TRBV5-1,CASSPLGAGGTEAFF
TRBJ2-1,TRBV10-3,CATSSGTSGNEQFF
TRBJ1-2,TRBV5-1,CASSLDRGYGYTF
TRBJ2-1,TRBV7-3,CASSPRQGLSSYNEQFF
TRBJ1-6,TRBV2,CASSESGETGNSPLHF
TRBJ1-5,TRBV19,CASSISSGGAQPQHF
TRBJ2-7,TRBV18,CASSLTGTSGSYEQYF
TRBJ1-3,TRBV7-2,CASSPGGNGNTIYF
TRBJ1-5,TRBV11-2,CASSVGQGGNQPQHF
TRBJ2-3,TRBV10-3,CAISASGTGVTDTQYF
TRBJ2-5,TRBV13,CASSFLRVGQTSQETQYF
TRBJ2-3,TRBV6-5,CASSYSMAGTDTQYF
TRBJ2-5,TRBV7-2,CASSTGQRQETQYF
TRBJ1-1,TRBV6-7,CASSYSDPHKNTEAFF
TRBJ2-2,TRBV4-2,CASSQEEGQRNTGELFF
TRBJ2-3,TRBV5-4,CASSLRSDTQYF
TRBJ2-3,TRBV5-4,CASSSRVAVDTQYF
TRBJ1-3,TRBV7-2,CASSLEGTTSGNTIYF
TRBJ1-4,TRBV29-1,CSVARQGSSEKLFF
TRBJ2-7,TRBV13,CASRDNRGAYEQYF
TRBJ1-5,TRBV19,CASSIWGDNQPQHF
TRBJ2-5,TRBV7-2,CASSLEPSMETQYF
TRBJ2-1,TRBV5-1,CASSPVGSYNEQFF
TRBJ2-3,TRBV3-1/TRBV3-2,CASSQSGRTTDTQYF
TRBJ2-2,TRBV9,CASSPRAGVGELFF
TRBJ1-2,TRBV28,CASSSWTGRGYTF
TRBJ2-3,TRBV6-5,CASRDYRISTDTQYF